Presented here are 6 T cell receptor beta chains from one specimen sequenced in a study of cytomegalovirus exposure and HLA in healthy donors. PCR was performed using 60 Vbeta and 13 Jbeta primers. Libraries were prepared by immunoSEQ multiplex PCR; TCRdb keeps only in-frame clonotypes and omits some of them. The sample records some 120,000 clones, 65% to 90% being singletons. Sequencing was done on a sample of PBMCs. Receptors were obtained from a male donor in good health and CMV-seropositive.

V is TRBV7-3 and J is TRBJ2-2; tentative D call: TRBD1 (5 bases). CDR1 and CDR2 from the germline V gene are SGHTA and FQGTGA. The V end lost 2 bases, the J end lost 0 bases, and 10 bases lay between the germline ends. The CDR3 is 16 residues long. The CDR3 here is CASSLGHLSNTGELFF. For the CDR3, the DNA is TGTGCCAGCAGCTTAGGACATCTCTCGAACACCGGGGAGCTGTTTTTT.

In DNA, the CDR3 is TGTGCCAGCAGCCCGACAGGAGGAACTGGAAACACCATATATTTT. Protein product: CASSPTGGTGNTIYF. The chain joins TRBV5-6 to TRBJ1-3; D is perhaps TRBD1 (6 bases). From germline, CDR1 is SGHDT and CDR2 YYEEEE. The CDR3 extends over 15 amino acids. Trimming pared 4 bases from V and 2 bases from J, leaving 13 bases between.

The rearrangement joins TRBV28 to TRBJ2-4, with 9 nucleotides matching TRBD1. The CDR3 loop spans 16 amino acids. Germline V gene sequence: CDR1 MDHEN, CDR2 SYDVKM. The V and J ends lost 6 bases and 0 bases, in that order; junction bases with no gene match: 6. For the CDR3, the DNA is TGTGCCAGCAGCTGGGGACAGGGTCTAGCCAAAAACATTCAGTACTTC. Its protein is CASSWGQGLAKNIQYF. Using reference TRBV28 and TRBJ2-4 for the parts outside the CDR3, the full variable domain is DVKVTQSSRYLVKRTGEKVFLECVQDMDHENMFWYRQDPGLGLRLIYFSYDVKMKEKGDIPEGYSVSREKKERFSLILESASTNQTSMYLCASSWGQGLAKNIQYFGAGTRLSVL.

This chain links TRBV10-1 with TRBJ2-3; D ambiguous. CDR1 and CDR2 from the germline V gene are WNHNN and SYGVQD (reference sequence). Trimming cost V 2 bases and J 2 bases, with 20 bases left between them. The CDR3 is made up of 18 amino acids. The CDR3 is CASSERFPQLPLTDTQYF. Here the CDR3 DNA reads TGCGCCAGCAGTGAGCGTTTTCCCCAACTGCCCCTCACAGATACGCAGTATTTT.

This chain connects TRBV28 to TRBJ1-2, with TRBD1 matching 9 bases. The CDR3 spans 17 residues. Germline loops: CDR1 MDHEN, CDR2 SYDVKM. V shed 7 bases, J shed 6 bases, and the junction held 18 bases outside the gene matches. The CDR3 protein is CASTEARDRDFRDGYTF. CDR3 in DNA: TGTGCCAGCACCGAAGCCCGGGACAGGGACTTCCGTGATGGCTACACCTTC.

This clone was seen a few times. The chain is built from TRBV30 and TRBJ2-7; 7 bases line up with TRBD1. Trimming cost V 7 bases and J 4 bases; bases outside gene matches: 13. From germline, CDR1 is GTSNPN and CDR2 SVGIG (reference sequence). This CDR3 region has 14 residues. In DNA form, the CDR3 reads TGTGCCTCCGAAGGTGGGGACAGCTTTTACGAGCAGTACTTC. Protein sequence: CASEGGDSFYEQYF.